This entry describes one T cell receptor beta chain. The data derive from a study of blood T cell repertoires in COVID-19. The V gene's germline CDR1 is SQVTM and CDR2 ANQGSEA. V shed 7 bases, J shed 9 bases, and the junction held 14 bases outside the gene matches. The CDR3 extends over 14 amino acids. Sequencing was performed with immunoSEQ multiplex PCR; in TCRdb, only in-frame clones are kept and a portion is missing. The repertoire holds 90,000 or so clones, about 89% seen once, with about 4.8% in the top ten. This sequence was found in a man in his 60s with COVID-19, enrolled during active disease. This chain joins TRBV29-1 and TRBJ2-1; TRBD2 aligns across 8 bases. Source material: peripheral blood. The CDR3 nucleotides read TGCAGCGGTGGTGAGGGACTAGTCCTTTCTGAGCAGTTCTTC. Its protein is CSGGEGLVLSEQFF.